These 23 T cell receptor beta chains were all obtained from the same sample, sequenced in a study of blood T cell repertoires in COVID-19. Profiling relied on immunoSEQ multiplex PCR, and the TCRdb table lists in-frame clones only, not all of them. The sample holds roughly 340,000 clones, over 70% seen once. Material for sequencing was peripheral blood. These receptors were taken from a woman aged 45 to 65 with COVID-19, enrolled during active disease.

This clone was observed a few times. The chain carries TRBV9 and TRBJ1-2; a possible D gene is TRBD1 (5 bases). The V gene's germline CDR1 is SGDLS and CDR2 YYNGEE. Trimming left V 4 bases short and J 4 bases short, with 11 bases between. The CDR3 consists of 13 residues. CDR3 bases: TGTGCCAGCAGCCCCCGGGGGATCTATGGCTACACCTTC. It specifies CASSPRGIYGYTF.

This clone was counted only a few times. V usage is TRBV28 and J usage is TRBJ2-7, with 7 bases fitting TRBD1. From germline, CDR1 is MDHEN and CDR2 SYDVKM. This CDR3 region has 13 residues. V was clipped by 5 bases and J by 3 bases; unmatched bases: 4. The CDR3 spells CASSETGRYEQYF. The CDR3 DNA is TGTGCCAGCAGTGAGACAGGGCGCTACGAGCAGTACTTC.

J is TRBJ1-2 and V is TRBV24-1, with a weak D call TRBD1 (6 bases). Germline CDR1 and CDR2: KGHDR and SFDVKD. Trimming removed 9 bases at V and 0 bases at J, with 10 bases between. The CDR3 consists of 13 residues. Written as DNA, the CDR3 is TGTGCCACCCAGGGGACCTCTAACTATGGCTACACCTTC. It is translated as CATQGTSNYGYTF.

This chain joins TRBV30 and TRBJ2-1, with 7 bases aligning to TRBD1. The CDR3 spans 15 residues. CDR1 is GTSNPN, CDR2 SVGIG, per germline (reference sequence). Trimming cost V 4 bases and J 0 bases; bases outside gene matches: 6. CDR3 sequence reads: CAWTQGGFSYNEQFF. As DNA, the CDR3 is TGTGCCTGGACTCAAGGGGGCTTCTCCTACAATGAGCAGTTCTTC.

This clone was counted a single time. The chain has TRBV20-1 and TRBJ2-5; a possible D gene is TRBD2 (5 bases). With 6 bases removed from V and 5 bases from J, the gap between germline ends came to 10 bases. This CDR3 is 11 amino acids long. The germline V gene encodes CDR1 DFQATT and CDR2 SNEGSKA (reference sequence). The CDR3 protein is CSARAPETQYF. In DNA form, the CDR3 reads TGCAGTGCGCGGGCCCCGGAGACCCAGTACTTC.

This chain links TRBV9 with TRBJ2-3; 11 nucleotides align to TRBD2. Germline CDR1 SGDLS, CDR2 YYNGEE. Trimming removed 3 bases from V and 10 bases from J; junction bases left unmatched: 10. The CDR3 sequence is 15 residues long. In nucleotides, the CDR3 is TGTGCCAGCAGCGCTGTGACTAGCGGGACCGGAGCGCAGTATTTT. Translating gives CASSAVTSGTGAQYF.

The J gene is TRBJ1-2, the V gene TRBV18, with TRBD1 as a possible D gene (5 bases). The CDR3 is made up of 17 amino acids. Trimming left V 3 bases short and J 8 bases short, with 25 bases between. From germline, CDR1 is KGHSH and CDR2 LQKENI. The CDR3 DNA sequence: TGTGCCAGCTCACCCGTGCCCGGGACCGGCCCTGCGGGGGGCTACACCTTC. Its translation is CASSPVPGTGPAGGYTF.

V and J are TRBV19 and TRBJ2-2, with 9 nucleotides matching TRBD2. The J segment lost 0 bases and the V segment lost 4 bases, leaving 6 bases of the junction unmatched. The CDR3 covers 17 residues. CDR1 and CDR2 (germline): LNHDA, SQIVND (reference sequence). In DNA, the CDR3 is TGTGCCAGTAGTACTCCCGGCGGGAGGGCGAACACCGGGGAGCTGTTTTTT. It translates to CASSTPGGRANTGELFF.

CDR3 amino acids: CASSETSGLYEQYF. The CDR3 DNA reads as TGTGCCAGCAGTGAGACTAGCGGACTCTACGAGCAGTACTTC. The rearrangement links TRBV25-1 to TRBJ2-7; 9 bases are shared with TRBD2. Germline-derived CDR1 and CDR2 are MGHDK and SYGVNS. This CDR3 is built from 14 residues. Trimming at V came to 3 bases and at J to 3 bases, leaving 3 bases not matched to a gene.

The chain uses TRBV6-5 and TRBJ1-1, with TRBD1 matching over 9 bases. V lost 2 bases, J lost 3 bases, and 1 base stayed unmatched. The CDR3 is 14 residues long. The germline gives CDR1 MNHEY, CDR2 SVGAGI. DNA of the CDR3: TGTGCCAGCAGTTACCGGACAGGGGACACTGAAGCTTTCTTT. Its protein is CASSYRTGDTEAFF.

The chain joins TRBV29-1 to TRBJ1-2; unclear D gene. V gave up 3 bases and J gave up 0 bases, with 14 bases separating them. The CDR3 runs 15 residues. Germline values: CDR1 SQVTM, CDR2 ANQGSEA. Written as DNA, the CDR3 is TGCAGCGTTGAGGCCTCTACAGTAGCTAACTATGGCTACACCTTC. Translating gives CSVEASTVANYGYTF. The full variable domain, with the rest looked up from reference TRBV29-1 and TRBJ1-2, is SAVISQKPSRDICQRGTSLTIQCQVDSQVTMMFWYRQQPGQSLTLIATANQGSEATYESGFVIDKFPISRPNLTFSTLTVSNMSPEDSSIYLCSVEASTVANYGYTFGSGTRLTVV.

As DNA, the CDR3 is TGCGCCAGCAGCCCGACGACAGGGGGCTACGAGCAGTACTTC. It translates to CASSPTTGGYEQYF. The chain employs TRBV4-1 and TRBJ2-7, with 9 bases fitting TRBD1. This CDR3 spans 14 amino acids. Germline-derived CDR1 and CDR2 are MGHRA and YSYEKL. The V segment lost 4 bases and the J segment 3 bases; nucleotides outside the gene matches: 4.

The chain couples TRBV29-1 to TRBJ1-2; weak D call: TRBD1 (6 bases). There are 17 residues in the CDR3. Per the germline V gene, CDR1 is SQVTM and CDR2 is ANQGSEA. V lost 7 bases and J lost 3, with 27 bases in between. As DNA, the CDR3 is TGCAGCGCCGGGCCCGACACTGTTGGGGGCCGGGACTATGGCTACACCTTC. Amino acids: CSAGPDTVGGRDYGYTF.

The rearrangement links TRBV30 to TRBJ2-3; 7 bases agree with TRBD1. J lost 3 bases, V lost 5 bases, and 5 bases had no gene match. The CDR3 runs to 13 residues. Germline loops: CDR1 GTSNPN, CDR2 SVGIG (reference sequence). The CDR3 reads CAWDRVQTDTQYF. The CDR3 DNA sequence: TGTGCCTGGGACAGGGTTCAGACAGATACGCAGTATTTT.

V usage is TRBV18 and J usage is TRBJ1-6; 8 bases map to TRBD1. CDR3 size: 15 residues. Trimming at V came to 3 bases and at J to 7 bases, leaving 5 bases not matched to a gene. Germline V gene lookup returns CDR1 KGHSH and CDR2 LQKENI. The CDR3 sequence is CASSPGQGQNSPLHF. Here the CDR3 DNA reads TGTGCCAGCTCACCCGGACAGGGACAGAATTCACCCCTCCACTTT.

This clone appeared once. The gene calls are TRBV30 and TRBJ1-2, with D possibly TRBD1 on 5 matching bases. Trimming shortened V by 0 bases and J by 2 bases, and 13 bases separated the two germline ends. The CDR3 is 15 amino acids. The germline V gene encodes CDR1 GTSNPN and CDR2 SVGIG (reference sequence). CDR3 nucleotide sequence: TGTGCCTGGAGTGTTGGATGGCAGGGCAACTATGGCTACACCTTC. Its translation: CAWSVGWQGNYGYTF. The full variable domain, completed using reference TRBV30 and TRBJ1-2, is SQTIHQWPATLVQPVGSPLSLECTVEGTSNPNLYWYRQAAGRGLQLLFYSVGIGQISSEVPQNLSASRPQDRQFILSSKKLLLSDSGFYLCAWSVGWQGNYGYTFGSGTRLTVV.

The J gene is TRBJ2-3, the V gene TRBV6-2 or TRBV6-3, with D perhaps matching TRBD1 (5 bases). V was trimmed by 4 bases and J by 2 bases, leaving 13 bases between them. This CDR3 is 15 amino acids long. Germline V gene lookup returns CDR1 MNHEY and CDR2 SVGEGT. CDR3 amino acids: CASSWGGENTDTQYF. DNA of the CDR3: TGTGCCAGCAGTTGGGGCGGCGAGAACACAGATACGCAGTATTTT.

The CDR3 nucleotides read TGTGCCAGCAGCGCCACCGGGACAGGGTACAATGAGCAGTTCTTC. Protein sequence: CASSATGTGYNEQFF. This sequence joins TRBV9 and TRBJ2-1; TRBD1 agrees at 9 bases. The length of the CDR3 is 15 residues. V lost 3 bases to trimming and J lost 4 bases; unmatched junction nucleotides: 5. Germline CDR1 is SGDLS and CDR2 is YYNGEE.

CDR3 sequence reads: CATSRGLAGGLTLHEQFF. As DNA, the CDR3 is TGTGCCACCAGCAGAGGACTAGCGGGAGGCCTGACCCTCCATGAGCAGTTCTTC. V gene TRBV15 combines with J gene TRBJ2-1; 13 bases are shared with TRBD2. The germline V gene encodes CDR1 LNHNV and CDR2 YYDKDF (reference sequence). There are 18 residues in the CDR3. V trimming: 1 base; J trimming: 8 bases; junction bases outside the gene matches: 11.

This chain connects TRBV19 to TRBJ1-3; a possible D gene is TRBD1 (5 bases). The CDR3 totals 16 residues. V was clipped by 5 bases and J by 1 base, with 15 bases between them. Germline V gene data show CDR1 as LNHDA and CDR2 as SQIVND (reference sequence). Here the CDR3 DNA reads TGTGCCAGTAGTCCAAACGAGGGGAGGTCTGGAAACACCATATATTTT. The encoded protein is CASSPNEGRSGNTIYF.

The J gene is TRBJ2-7, the V gene TRBV19; 10 nucleotides align to TRBD1. V was clipped by 3 bases and J by 3 bases; unmatched bases: 5. Germline V lookup: CDR1 LNHDA, CDR2 SQIVND (reference sequence). The CDR3 has 15 amino acids. CDR3 loop: CASSIRQGASYEQYF. The CDR3 DNA is TGTGCCAGTAGTATCCGACAGGGGGCGAGCTACGAGCAGTACTTC.

The rearrangement joins TRBV7-3 to TRBJ2-1; TRBD2 agrees at 13 bases. Germline V gene lookup returns CDR1 SGHTA and CDR2 FQGTGA. J lost 5 bases, V lost 2 bases, and 6 bases had no gene match. CDR3 length: 17 amino acids. The DNA for the CDR3 is TGTGCCAGCAGCTTAGGACTAGCGGGAGTAATCAACAATGAGCAGTTCTTC. Encoded protein: CASSLGLAGVINNEQFF.

V is TRBV24-1 and J is TRBJ2-1; D may be TRBD1 (6 bases). V dropped 4 bases and J dropped 7 bases, with 16 bases sitting between them. CDR1 is KGHDR and CDR2 is SFDVKD in the germline V gene. The CDR3 runs 15 residues. In nucleotides, the CDR3 is TGTGCCACCAGTGAGGCAGGGGAGTCTTGGAATGAGCAGTTCTTC. Amino acid sequence: CATSEAGESWNEQFF.